This T cell receptor beta chain was identified in a study of patients and donors after allogeneic stem cell transplantation. Trimming pared 5 bases from V and 0 bases from J, leaving 11 bases between. The CDR3 has 14 amino acids. The germline gives CDR1 MNHNS, CDR2 SASEGT. This clonotype showed up many times. Each CDR3 protein gets one entry after TCRdb re-called the RT-PCR reads with MiXCR. The sample shows about a million distinct CDR3 sequences, under 20% of them seen only once. This chain connects TRBV6-1 to TRBJ2-7; D may be TRBD1 (6 bases). The specimen sequenced was blood, either unsorted or a sorted T cell fraction (not recorded which). The clonotype comes from a human donor who was either an allogeneic HSCT recipient or a stem cell or donor lymphocyte infusion donor (not recorded which). It is not recorded whose cells these are; they may come from a transplant donor. The CDR3 DNA is TGTGCCAGCAGTAGAACAGGGCCCTCCTACGAGCAGTACTTC. Its protein is CASSRTGPSYEQYF.